This paragraph covers one T cell receptor (beta chain) sequence. What it recognizes is unknown. TCRdb's copy holds only in-frame clones and misses some; the assay was immunoSEQ multiplex PCR. The sample has roughly 61,000 clones; about four fifths are singletons. This entry comes from a study of vaccination effects on CD4 cells after COVID-19. Study-wide results and limits: Marked contraction was observed in infection-induced and vaccine-induced clones late after vaccination. Nearly all vaccine-induced clones in healthy recipients recognized only SARS-CoV-2.

Germline CDR1 reads SEHNR; CDR2 reads FQNEAQ (reference sequence). The CDR3 loop spans 14 amino acids. Trimming pared 5 bases from V and 1 base from J, leaving 9 bases between. ViraFEST expansion of antigen-specific CD4+ T cells with viral peptide pools preceded sequencing. Subsequent to less than twelve days of culture, CD4+ T cells were isolated. A density of fewer than 2.5 million PBMC per well was used; these cells were cultured with around 11 IU/ml IL-2 and roughly 10 ug/ml peptides. The TCR was taken from a human donor who received a COVID-19 vaccine. V is TRBV7-9 and J is TRBJ2-1, with D possibly matching TRBD1 (5 bases). The material sequenced was CD4+ T cells from PBMCs cultured with HCoV-229E spike peptides, taken before COVID-19 vaccination. The CDR3 DNA reads as TGTGCCAGCAGCCTGACAGATTCCTACAATGAGCAGTTCTTC. It specifies CASSLTDSYNEQFF.